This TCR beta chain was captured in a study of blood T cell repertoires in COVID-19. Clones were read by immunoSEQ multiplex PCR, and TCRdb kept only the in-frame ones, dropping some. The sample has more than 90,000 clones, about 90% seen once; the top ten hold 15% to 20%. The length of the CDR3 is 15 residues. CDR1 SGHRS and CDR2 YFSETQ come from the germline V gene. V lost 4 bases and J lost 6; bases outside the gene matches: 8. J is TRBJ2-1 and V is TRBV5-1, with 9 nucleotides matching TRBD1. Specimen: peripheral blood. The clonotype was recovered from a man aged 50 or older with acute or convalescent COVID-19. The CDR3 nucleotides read TGCGCCAGCAGCCGTACAGGGGGCGTAAGCAATGAGCAGTTCTTC. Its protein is CASSRTGGVSNEQFF.